The clone carrying this T cell receptor (beta chain) has just a few counts. Antigen unknown. The PCR made use of 60 Vbeta and 13 Jbeta primers. Using immunoSEQ multiplex PCR, the repertoire was profiled, and TCRdb retains in-frame clones only, with some absent. The sample shows approximately 170,000 clones, around three quarters of them seen only once. The data were obtained in a study of cytomegalovirus exposure and HLA in healthy donors. General study findings and limits: Researchers counted roughly 150 TCR beta chains as cytomegalovirus-associated.

The germline gives CDR1 KGHSH, CDR2 LQKENI. CDR3 length: 13 residues. Between the trimmed V and J ends, which lost 2 bases and 7 bases, there was a span of 11 bases. The chain joins TRBV18 to TRBJ1-2; maybe TRBD1 (5 bases). This receptor was identified in a woman between 50 and 59 years old in good health and CMV-seronegative. Source material: PBMCs. The CDR3 sequence is CASSPFGGPGYTF. As DNA, the CDR3 is TGTGCCAGCTCACCATTCGGGGGTCCTGGCTACACCTTC.